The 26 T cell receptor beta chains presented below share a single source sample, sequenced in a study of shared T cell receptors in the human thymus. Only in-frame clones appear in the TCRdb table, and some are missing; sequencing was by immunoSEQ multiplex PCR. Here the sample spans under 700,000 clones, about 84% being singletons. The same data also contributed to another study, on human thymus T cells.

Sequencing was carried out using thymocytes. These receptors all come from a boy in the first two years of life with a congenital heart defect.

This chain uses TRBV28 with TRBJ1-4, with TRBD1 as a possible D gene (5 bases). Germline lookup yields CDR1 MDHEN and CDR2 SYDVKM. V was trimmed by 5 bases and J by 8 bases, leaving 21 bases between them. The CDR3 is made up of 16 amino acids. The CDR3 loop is CASSPKIGTGGEKLFF. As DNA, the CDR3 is TGTGCCAGCAGTCCTAAAATCGGGACTGGGGGGGAAAAACTGTTTTTT.

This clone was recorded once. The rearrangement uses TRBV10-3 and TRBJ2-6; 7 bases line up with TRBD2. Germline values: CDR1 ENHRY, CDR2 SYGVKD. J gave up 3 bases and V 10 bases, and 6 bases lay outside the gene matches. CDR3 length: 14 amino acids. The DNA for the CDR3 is TGTGCCACCCCGGGGAGGGGTGGGGCCAACGTCCTGACTTTC. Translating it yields CATPGRGGANVLTF.

The DNA for the CDR3 is TGTGCCAGCACAGGCGGGACTTGGAATGAGCAGTTCTTC. Translating gives CASTGGTWNEQFF. The chain joins TRBV28 to TRBJ2-1; maybe TRBD2 (6 bases). The CDR3 consists of 13 residues. Germline CDR1 and CDR2: MDHEN and SYDVKM. V lost 7 bases to trimming and J lost 7 bases, with 14 bases between them.

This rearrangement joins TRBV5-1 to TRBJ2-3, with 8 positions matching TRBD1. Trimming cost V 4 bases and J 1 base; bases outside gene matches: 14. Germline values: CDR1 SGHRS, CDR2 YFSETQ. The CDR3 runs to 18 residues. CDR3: CASSNTNTGQGGTDTQYF. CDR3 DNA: TGCGCCAGCAGCAATACAAATACCGGACAGGGCGGCACAGATACGCAGTATTTT.

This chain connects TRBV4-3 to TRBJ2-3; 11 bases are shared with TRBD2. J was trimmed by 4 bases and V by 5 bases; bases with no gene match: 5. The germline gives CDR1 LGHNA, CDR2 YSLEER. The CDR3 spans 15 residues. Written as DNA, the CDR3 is TGCGCCAGCAGCAAACTAGCGGGAGCGGCAGATACGCAGTATTTT. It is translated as CASSKLAGAADTQYF.

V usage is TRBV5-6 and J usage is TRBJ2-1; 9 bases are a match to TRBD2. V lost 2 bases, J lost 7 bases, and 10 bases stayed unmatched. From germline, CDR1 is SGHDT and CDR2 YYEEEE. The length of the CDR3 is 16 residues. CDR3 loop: CASSFLGTSSANEQFF. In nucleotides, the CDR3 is TGTGCCAGCAGCTTCCTCGGGACTAGCAGTGCAAATGAGCAGTTCTTC.

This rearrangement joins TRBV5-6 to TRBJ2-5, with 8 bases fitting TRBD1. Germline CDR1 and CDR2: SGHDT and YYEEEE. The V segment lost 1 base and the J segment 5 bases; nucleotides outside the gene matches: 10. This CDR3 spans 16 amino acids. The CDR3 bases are TGTGCCAGCAGCTTGTTGGCAGGGGGCCTGCATGAGACCCAGTACTTC. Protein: CASSLLAGGLHETQYF.

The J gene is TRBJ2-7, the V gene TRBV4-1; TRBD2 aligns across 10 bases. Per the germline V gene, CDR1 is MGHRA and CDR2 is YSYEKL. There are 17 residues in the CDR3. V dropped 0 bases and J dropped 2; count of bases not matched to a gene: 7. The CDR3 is CASSQDGLAVLTYEQYF. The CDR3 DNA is TGCGCCAGCAGCCAAGATGGACTAGCGGTACTAACCTACGAGCAGTACTTC.

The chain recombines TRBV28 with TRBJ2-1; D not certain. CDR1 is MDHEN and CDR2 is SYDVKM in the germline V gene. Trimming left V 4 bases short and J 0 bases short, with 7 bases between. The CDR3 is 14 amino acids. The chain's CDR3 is CASSWAGSYNEQFF. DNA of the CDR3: TGTGCCAGCAGTTGGGCCGGCTCCTACAATGAGCAGTTCTTC. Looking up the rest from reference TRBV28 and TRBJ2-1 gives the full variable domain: DVKVTQSSRYLVKRTGEKVFLECVQDMDHENMFWYRQDPGLGLRLIYFSYDVKMKEKGDIPEGYSVSREKKERFSLILESASTNQTSMYLCASSWAGSYNEQFFGPGTRLTVL.

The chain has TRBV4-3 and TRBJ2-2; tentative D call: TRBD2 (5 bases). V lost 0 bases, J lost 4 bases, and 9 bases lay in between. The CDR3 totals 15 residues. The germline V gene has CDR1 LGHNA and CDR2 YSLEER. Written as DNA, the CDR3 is TGCGCCAGCAGCCAAGATAGAGGGAGCACCGGGGAGCTGTTTTTT. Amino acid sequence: CASSQDRGSTGELFF.

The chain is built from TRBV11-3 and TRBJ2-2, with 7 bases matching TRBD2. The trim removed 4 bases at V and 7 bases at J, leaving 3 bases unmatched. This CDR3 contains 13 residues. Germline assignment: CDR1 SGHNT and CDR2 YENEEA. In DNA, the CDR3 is TGTGCCAGCAGCTCACGGGGGGACGGGGAGCTGTTTTTT. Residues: CASSSRGDGELFF.

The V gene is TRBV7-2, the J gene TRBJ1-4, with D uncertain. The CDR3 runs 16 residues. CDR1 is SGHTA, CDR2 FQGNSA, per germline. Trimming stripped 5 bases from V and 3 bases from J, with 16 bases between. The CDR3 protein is CASSQVSREPNEKLFF. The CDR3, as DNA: TGTGCCAGCAGCCAAGTGAGTCGCGAGCCTAATGAAAAACTGTTTTTT.

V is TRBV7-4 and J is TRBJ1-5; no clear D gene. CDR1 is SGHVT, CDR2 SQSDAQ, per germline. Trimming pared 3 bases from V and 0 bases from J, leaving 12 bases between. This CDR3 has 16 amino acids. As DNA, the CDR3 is TGTGCCAGCAGCTTTCGTCTCACACCTAGCAATCAGCCCCAGCATTTT. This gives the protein CASSFRLTPSNQPQHF.

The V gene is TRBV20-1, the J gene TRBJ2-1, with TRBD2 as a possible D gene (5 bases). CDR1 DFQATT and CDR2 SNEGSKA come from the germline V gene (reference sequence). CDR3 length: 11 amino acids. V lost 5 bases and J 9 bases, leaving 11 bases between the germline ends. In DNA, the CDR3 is TGCAGTGCTCCGGTGGGGAGTGAGCAGTTCTTC. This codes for CSAPVGSEQFF.

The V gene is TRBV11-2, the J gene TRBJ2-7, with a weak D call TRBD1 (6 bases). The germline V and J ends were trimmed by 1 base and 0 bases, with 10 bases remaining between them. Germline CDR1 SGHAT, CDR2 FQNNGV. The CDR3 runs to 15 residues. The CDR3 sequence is CASSLVRTASYEQYF. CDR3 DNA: TGTGCCAGCAGCTTAGTTCGGACAGCCTCCTACGAGCAGTACTTC.

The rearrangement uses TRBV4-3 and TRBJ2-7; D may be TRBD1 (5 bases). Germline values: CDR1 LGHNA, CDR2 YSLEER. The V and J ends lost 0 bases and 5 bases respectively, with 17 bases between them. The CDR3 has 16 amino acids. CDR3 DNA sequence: TGCGCCAGCAGCCAAGAGTTACAGGCGCCCAAAGACGAGCAGTACTTC. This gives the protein CASSQELQAPKDEQYF.

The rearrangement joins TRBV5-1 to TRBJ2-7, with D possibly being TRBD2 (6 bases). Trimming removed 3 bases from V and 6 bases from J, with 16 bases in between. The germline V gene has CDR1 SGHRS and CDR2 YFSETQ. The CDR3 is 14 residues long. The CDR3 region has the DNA TGCGCCAGCAGCTACGGACTACCCCCTCTCGAGCAGTACTTC. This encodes CASSYGLPPLEQYF.

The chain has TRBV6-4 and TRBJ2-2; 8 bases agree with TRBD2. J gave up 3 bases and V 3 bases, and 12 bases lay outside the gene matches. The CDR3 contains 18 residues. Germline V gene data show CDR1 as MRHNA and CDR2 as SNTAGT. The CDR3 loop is CASSELSGGPVDTGELFF. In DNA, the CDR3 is TGTGCCAGCAGTGAGTTATCGGGAGGGCCCGTTGACACCGGGGAGCTGTTTTTT.

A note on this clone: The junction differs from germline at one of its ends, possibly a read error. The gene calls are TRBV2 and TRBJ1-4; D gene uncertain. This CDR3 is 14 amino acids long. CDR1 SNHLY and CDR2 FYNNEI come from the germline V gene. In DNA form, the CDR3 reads TGTGCCGGCAGTGACGCGGGGTGGGATGAAAAACTGTTTTTT. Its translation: CAGSDAGWDEKLFF.

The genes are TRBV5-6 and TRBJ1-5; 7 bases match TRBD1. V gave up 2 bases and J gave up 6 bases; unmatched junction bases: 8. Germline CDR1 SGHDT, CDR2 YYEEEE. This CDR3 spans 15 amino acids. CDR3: CASSFGRGQAQPQHF. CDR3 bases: TGTGCCAGCAGCTTTGGAAGGGGGCAAGCTCAGCCCCAGCATTTT.

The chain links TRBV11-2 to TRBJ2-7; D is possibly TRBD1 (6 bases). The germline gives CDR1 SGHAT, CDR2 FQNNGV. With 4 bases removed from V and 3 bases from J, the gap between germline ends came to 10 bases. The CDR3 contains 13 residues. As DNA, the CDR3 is TGTGCCAGCAGCTCAGGGGAGCGCTACGAGCAGTACTTC. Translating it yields CASSSGERYEQYF.

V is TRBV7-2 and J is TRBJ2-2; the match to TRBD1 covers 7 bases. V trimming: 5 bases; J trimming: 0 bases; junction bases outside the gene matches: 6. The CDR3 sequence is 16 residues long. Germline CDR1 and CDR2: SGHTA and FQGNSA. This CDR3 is CASSPRTGANTGELFF. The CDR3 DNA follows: TGTGCCAGCAGCCCAAGGACAGGAGCGAACACCGGGGAGCTGTTTTTT. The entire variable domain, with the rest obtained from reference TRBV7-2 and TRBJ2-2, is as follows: GAGVSQSPSNKVTEKGKDVELRCDPISGHTALYWYRQSLGQGLEFLIYFQGNSAPDKSGLPSDRFSAERTGGSVSTLTIQRTQQEDSAVYLCASSPRTGANTGELFFGEGSRLTVL.

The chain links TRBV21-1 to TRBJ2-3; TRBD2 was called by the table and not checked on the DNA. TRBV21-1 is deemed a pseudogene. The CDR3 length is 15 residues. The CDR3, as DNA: TGTGCCAGCAGCAAAGCGCTCGGGGGTGGGGATACGCAGTATTTT. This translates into CASSKALGGGDTQYF.

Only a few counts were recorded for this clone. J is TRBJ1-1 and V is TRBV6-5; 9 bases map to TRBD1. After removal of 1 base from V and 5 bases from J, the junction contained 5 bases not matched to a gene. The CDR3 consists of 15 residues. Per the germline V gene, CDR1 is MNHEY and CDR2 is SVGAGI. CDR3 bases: TGTGCCAGCAGTTACTGGGGGGACAGGGAGACTGAAGCTTTCTTT. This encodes CASSYWGDRETEAFF.

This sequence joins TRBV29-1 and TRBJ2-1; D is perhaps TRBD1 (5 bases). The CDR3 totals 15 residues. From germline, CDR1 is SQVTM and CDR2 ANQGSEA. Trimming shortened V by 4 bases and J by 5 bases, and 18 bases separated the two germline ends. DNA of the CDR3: TGCAGCGTTGGGACACCGGAACAAGCAAACAATGAGCAGTTCTTC. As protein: CSVGTPEQANNEQFF.

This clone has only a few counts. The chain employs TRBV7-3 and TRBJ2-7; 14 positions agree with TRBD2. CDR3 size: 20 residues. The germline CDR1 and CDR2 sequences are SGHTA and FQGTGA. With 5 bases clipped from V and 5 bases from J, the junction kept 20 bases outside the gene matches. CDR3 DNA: TGTGCCAGCAGCAAAAAAGCCGGGACTAGCGGGAGTTCCGGATCCCACGAGCAGTACTTC. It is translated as CASSKKAGTSGSSGSHEQYF.